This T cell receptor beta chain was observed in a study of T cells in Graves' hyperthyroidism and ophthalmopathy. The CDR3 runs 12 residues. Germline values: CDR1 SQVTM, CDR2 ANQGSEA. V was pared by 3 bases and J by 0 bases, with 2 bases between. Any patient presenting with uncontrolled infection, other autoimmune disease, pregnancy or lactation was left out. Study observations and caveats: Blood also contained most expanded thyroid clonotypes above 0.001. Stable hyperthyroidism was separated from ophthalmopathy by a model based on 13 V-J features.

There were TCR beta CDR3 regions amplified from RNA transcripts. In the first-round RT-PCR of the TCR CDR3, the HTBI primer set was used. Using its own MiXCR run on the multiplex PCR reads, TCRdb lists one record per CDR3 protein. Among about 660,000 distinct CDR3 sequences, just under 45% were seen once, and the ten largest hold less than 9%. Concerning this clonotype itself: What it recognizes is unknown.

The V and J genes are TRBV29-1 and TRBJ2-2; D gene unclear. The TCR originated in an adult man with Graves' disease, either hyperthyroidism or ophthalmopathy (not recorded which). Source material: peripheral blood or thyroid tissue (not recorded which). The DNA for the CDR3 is TGCAGCGTTGAGTCGAACACCGGGGAGCTGTTTTTT. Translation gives CSVESNTGELFF.